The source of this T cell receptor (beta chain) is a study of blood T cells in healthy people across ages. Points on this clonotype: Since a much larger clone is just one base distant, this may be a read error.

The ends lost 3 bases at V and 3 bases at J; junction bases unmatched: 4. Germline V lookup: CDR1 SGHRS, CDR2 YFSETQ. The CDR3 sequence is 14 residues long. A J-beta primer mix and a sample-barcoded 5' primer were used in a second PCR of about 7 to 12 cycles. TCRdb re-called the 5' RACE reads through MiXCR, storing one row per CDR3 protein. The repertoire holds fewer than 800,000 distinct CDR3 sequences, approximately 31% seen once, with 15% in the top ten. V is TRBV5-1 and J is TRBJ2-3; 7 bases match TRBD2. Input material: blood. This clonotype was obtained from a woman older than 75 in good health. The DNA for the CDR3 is TGCGCCAGCAGCTGCCGAGCGGGGACAGATACGCAGTATTTT. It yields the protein CASSCRAGTDTQYF.